Presented here are 7 T cell receptor beta chains from one specimen sequenced in a study of Tregs in tolerant kidney transplant recipients (dated by TCRdb to about 2019). Library preparation was by the immunoSEQ multiplex PCR assay. This immuneACCESS table, as held by TCRdb, lists in-frame sequences with V and J called but not all clones. Of the missing ones, under half trace to an unresolved V gene in checked studies; the others have no known cause. The sample includes about 240,000 clones, with about 86% observed a single time. Under 0.65% of the sample goes to the ten largest clones. The sample taken for sequencing was CD4+ T cells from blood. The source is a human donor in good health.

This chain uses TRBV5-1 with TRBJ2-5; no reliable D call. The closer fit of TRBJ2-7 to the DNA end suggests the J call may be wrong. Per germline, CDR1 SGHRS and CDR2 YFSETQ. CDR3 length: 15 amino acids. CDR3 amino acids: CASSLSMVKGYEQYF. In DNA form, the CDR3 reads TGCGCCAGCAGCTTGTCGATGGTAAAGGGCTACGAGCAGTACTTC.

The rearrangement joins TRBV6-5 to TRBJ1-1; no firm D call. Germline V lookup: CDR1 MNHEY, CDR2 SVGAGI. V lost 0 bases and J lost 0, with 8 bases in between. The CDR3 is 15 residues long. DNA of the CDR3: TGTGCCAGCAGTTACTCGTGGGATATGAACACTGAAGCTTTCTTT. Protein: CASSYSWDMNTEAFF.

This clone turned up a few times. The junction departs from germline at one end; a sequencing error may be responsible. The CDR3 DNA follows: TGCGCCAGCAGCTTGGATTTGGGGAACCCTGAAGCTTTCTTT. It yields the protein CASSLDLGNPEAFF. The chain combines TRBV5-1 with TRBJ1-1; D gene unclear. The CDR3 covers 14 residues. CDR1 is SGHRS, CDR2 YFSETQ, per germline.

The rearrangement links TRBV29-1 to TRBJ1-4; D is possibly TRBD1 (6 bases). V lost 7 bases and J lost 10, with 22 bases in between. Germline assignment: CDR1 SQVTM and CDR2 ANQGSEA. This CDR3 has 14 amino acids. The CDR3 loop reads CSAGIRGSEGKLFF. The CDR3 bases are TGCAGCGCGGGTATCAGGGGAAGTGAAGGAAAACTGTTTTTT.

V gene TRBV5-1 combines with J gene TRBJ1-3; 9 nucleotides line up with TRBD1. The CDR3 totals 17 residues. Germline V CDR1 and CDR2: SGHRS, YFSETQ. V lost 0 bases to trimming and J lost 4 bases; unmatched junction nucleotides: 8. The CDR3 reads CASSLAAGQGPGNTIYF. The CDR3 DNA is TGCGCCAGCAGCTTGGCCGCGGGACAGGGCCCCGGAAACACCATATATTTT.

V gene TRBV5-6 combines with J gene TRBJ2-1; no clear D. This CDR3 has 15 residues. Trimming took off 4 bases at V and 0 bases at J, with 11 bases between the two ends. Germline CDR1 and CDR2: SGHDT and YYEEEE. Written as DNA, the CDR3 is TGTGCCAGCAGCCCGGACGGTTACTCCTACAATGAGCAGTTCTTC. Protein product: CASSPDGYSYNEQFF.

The gene calls are TRBV7-2 and TRBJ1-5, with TRBD1 as a possible D gene (5 bases). Between the trimmed V and J ends, which lost 3 bases and 1 base, there was a span of 7 bases. Germline loops: CDR1 SGHTA, CDR2 FQGNSA. This CDR3 spans 14 amino acids. In DNA form, the CDR3 reads TGTGCCAGCAGCTTCAGGGAAAGCAATCAGCCCCAGCATTTT. Its protein product is CASSFRESNQPQHF.